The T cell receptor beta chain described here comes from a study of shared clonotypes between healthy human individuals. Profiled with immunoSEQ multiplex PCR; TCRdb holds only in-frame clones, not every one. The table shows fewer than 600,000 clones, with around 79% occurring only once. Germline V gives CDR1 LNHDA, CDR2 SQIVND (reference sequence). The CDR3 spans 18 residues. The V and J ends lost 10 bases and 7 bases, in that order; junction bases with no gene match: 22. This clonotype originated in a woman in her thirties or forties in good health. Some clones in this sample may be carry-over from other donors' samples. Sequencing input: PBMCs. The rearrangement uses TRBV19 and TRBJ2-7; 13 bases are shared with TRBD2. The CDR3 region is CANTTGTSGKKGPGEQYF. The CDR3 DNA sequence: TGTGCCAACACAACCGGGACTAGCGGGAAGAAGGGGCCGGGGGAGCAGTACTTC.